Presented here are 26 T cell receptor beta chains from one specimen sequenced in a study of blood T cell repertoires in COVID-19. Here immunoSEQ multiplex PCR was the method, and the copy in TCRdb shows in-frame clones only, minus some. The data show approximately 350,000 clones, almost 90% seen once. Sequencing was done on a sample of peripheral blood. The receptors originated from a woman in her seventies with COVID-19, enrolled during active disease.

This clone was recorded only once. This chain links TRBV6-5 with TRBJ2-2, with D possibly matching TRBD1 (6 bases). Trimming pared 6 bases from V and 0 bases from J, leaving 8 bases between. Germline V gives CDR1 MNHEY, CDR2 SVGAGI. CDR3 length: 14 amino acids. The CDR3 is CASRDSTNTGELFF. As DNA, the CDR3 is TGTGCCAGCAGGGACAGTACGAACACCGGGGAGCTGTTTTTT.

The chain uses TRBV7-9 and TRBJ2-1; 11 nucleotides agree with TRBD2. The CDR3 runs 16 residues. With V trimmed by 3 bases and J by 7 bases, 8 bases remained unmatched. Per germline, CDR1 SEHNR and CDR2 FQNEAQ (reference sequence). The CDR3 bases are TGTGCCAGCAGCTTTTTAGCGGGGGGGATAGCTAATGAGCAGTTCTTC. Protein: CASSFLAGGIANEQFF.

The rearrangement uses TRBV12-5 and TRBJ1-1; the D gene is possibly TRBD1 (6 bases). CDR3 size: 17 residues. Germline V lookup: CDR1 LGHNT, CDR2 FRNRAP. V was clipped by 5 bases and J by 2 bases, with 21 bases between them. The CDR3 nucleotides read TGTGCTAGTGGTCGCCCGGAAGCAGGGGCCGGAAACACTGAAGCTTTCTTT. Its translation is CASGRPEAGAGNTEAFF.

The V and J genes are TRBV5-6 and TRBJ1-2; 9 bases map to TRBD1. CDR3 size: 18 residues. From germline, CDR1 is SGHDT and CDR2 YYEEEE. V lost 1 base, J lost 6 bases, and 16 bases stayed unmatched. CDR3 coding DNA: TGTGCCAGCAGCTTGACTTGGGACAGGGAGCCCGATACGGATGGCTACACCTTC. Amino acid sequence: CASSLTWDREPDTDGYTF.

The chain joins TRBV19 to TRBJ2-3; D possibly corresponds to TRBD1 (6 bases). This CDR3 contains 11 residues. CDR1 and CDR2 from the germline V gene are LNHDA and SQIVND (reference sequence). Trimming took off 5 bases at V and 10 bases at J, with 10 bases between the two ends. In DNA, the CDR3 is TGTGCCAGTAGTGCGCGACAGGCGCAGTATTTT. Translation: CASSARQAQYF.

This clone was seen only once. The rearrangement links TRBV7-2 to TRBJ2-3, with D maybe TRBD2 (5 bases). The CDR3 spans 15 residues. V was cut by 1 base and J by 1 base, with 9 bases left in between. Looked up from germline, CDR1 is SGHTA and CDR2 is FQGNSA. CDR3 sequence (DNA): TGTGCCAGCAGCTTAGTCGCGGGTGGCACAGATACGCAGTATTTT. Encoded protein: CASSLVAGGTDTQYF.

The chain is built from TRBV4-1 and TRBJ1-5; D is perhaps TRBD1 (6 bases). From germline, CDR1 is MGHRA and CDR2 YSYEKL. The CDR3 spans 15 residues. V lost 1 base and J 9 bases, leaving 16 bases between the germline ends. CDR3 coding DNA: TGCGCCAGCAGCCAAGTCTTGGGGGCTCAGTGGCCCCAGCATTTT. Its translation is CASSQVLGAQWPQHF.

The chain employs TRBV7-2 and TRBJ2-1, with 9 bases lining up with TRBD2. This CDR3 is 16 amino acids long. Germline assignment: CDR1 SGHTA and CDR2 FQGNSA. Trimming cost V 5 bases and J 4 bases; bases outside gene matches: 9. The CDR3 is CASSPRRGGGYNEQFF. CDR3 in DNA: TGTGCCAGCAGCCCCCGGCGGGGGGGTGGATACAATGAGCAGTTCTTC.

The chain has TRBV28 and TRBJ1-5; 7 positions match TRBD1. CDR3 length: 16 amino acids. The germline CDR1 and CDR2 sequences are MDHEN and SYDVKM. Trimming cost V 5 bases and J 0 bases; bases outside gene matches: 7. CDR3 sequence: CASSRTGYISNQPQHF. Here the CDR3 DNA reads TGTGCCAGCAGTCGGACAGGTTATATTAGCAATCAGCCCCAGCATTTT.

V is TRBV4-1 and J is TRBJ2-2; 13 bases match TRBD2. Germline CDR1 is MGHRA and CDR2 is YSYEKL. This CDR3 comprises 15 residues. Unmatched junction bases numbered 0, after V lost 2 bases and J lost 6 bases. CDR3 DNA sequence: TGCGCCAGCAGCCAAACTAGCGGGGGGGCCGGGGAGCTGTTTTTT. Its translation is CASSQTSGGAGELFF.

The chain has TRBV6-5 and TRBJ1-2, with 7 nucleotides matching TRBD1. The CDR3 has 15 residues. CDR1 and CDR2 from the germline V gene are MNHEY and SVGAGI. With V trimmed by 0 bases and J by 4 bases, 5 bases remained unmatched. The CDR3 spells CASSYSIGDSYGYTF. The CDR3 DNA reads TGTGCCAGCAGTTACTCGATAGGGGACAGCTATGGCTACACCTTC.

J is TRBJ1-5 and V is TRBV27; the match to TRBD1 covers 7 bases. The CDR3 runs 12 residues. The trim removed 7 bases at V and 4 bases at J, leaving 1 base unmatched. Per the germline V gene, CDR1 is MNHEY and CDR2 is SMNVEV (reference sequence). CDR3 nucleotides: TGTGCCAGCACGACAGGGAATCAGCCCCAGCATTTT. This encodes CASTTGNQPQHF.

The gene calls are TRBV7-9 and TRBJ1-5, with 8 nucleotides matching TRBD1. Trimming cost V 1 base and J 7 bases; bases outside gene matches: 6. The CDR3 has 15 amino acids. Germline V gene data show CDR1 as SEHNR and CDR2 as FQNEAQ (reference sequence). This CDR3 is CASSLGQGARQPQHF. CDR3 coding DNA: TGTGCCAGCAGCTTAGGTCAGGGGGCGCGGCAGCCCCAGCATTTT.

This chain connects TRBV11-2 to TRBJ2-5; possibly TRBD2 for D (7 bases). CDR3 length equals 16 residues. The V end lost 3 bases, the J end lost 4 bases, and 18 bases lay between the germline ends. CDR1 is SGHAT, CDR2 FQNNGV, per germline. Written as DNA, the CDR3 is TGTGCCAGCAGCTTGCTAGGAGGGGGGGCCCCAGAGACCCAGTACTTC. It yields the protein CASSLLGGGAPETQYF.

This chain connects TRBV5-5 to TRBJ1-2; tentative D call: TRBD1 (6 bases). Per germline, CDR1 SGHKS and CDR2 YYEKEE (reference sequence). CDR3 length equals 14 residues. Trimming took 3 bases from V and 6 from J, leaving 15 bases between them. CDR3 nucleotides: TGTGCCAGCAGCTATACACAGGGATGGCATGGCTACACCTTC. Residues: CASSYTQGWHGYTF.

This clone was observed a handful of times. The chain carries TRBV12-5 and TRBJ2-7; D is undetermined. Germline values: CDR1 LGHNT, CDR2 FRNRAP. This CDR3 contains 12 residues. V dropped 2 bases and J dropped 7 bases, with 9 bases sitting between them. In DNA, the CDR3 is TGTGCTAGTGGTTTGCCGTCCAGGGAGCAGTACTTC. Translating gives CASGLPSREQYF.

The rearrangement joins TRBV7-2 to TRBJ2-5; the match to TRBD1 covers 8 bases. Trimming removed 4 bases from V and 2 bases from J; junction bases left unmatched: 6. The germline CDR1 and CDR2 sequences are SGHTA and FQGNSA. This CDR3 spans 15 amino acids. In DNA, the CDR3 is TGTGCCAGCAGCTCGAGACGGGACAGGCAAGAGACCCAGTACTTC. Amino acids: CASSSRRDRQETQYF.

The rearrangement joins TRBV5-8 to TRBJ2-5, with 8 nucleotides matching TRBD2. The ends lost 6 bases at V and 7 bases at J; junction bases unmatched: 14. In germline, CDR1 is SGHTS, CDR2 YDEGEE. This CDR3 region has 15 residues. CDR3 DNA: TGTGCCAGCACACAAAGGGGCGGGGGGTCTCGGACCCAGTACTTC. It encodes CASTQRGGGSRTQYF.

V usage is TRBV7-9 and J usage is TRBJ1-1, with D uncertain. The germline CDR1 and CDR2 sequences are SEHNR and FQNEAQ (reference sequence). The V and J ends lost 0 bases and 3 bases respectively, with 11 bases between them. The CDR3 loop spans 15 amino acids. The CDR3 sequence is CASSLAGGGHTEAFF. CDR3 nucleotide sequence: TGTGCCAGCAGCTTAGCCGGCGGTGGTCACACTGAAGCTTTCTTT.

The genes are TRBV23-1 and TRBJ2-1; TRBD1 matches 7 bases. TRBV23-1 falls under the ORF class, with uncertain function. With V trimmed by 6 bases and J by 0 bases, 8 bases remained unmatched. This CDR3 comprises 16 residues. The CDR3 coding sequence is TGCGCCAGCAGACGGACAGGCCGGAGCTCCTACAATGAGCAGTTCTTC. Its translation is CASRRTGRSSYNEQFF.

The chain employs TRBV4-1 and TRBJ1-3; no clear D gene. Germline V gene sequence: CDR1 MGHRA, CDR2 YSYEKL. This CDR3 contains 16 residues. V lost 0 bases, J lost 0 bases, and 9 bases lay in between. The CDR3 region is CASSQEIARSGNTIYF. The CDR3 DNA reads TGCGCCAGCAGCCAAGAGATAGCCCGCTCTGGAAACACCATATATTTT.

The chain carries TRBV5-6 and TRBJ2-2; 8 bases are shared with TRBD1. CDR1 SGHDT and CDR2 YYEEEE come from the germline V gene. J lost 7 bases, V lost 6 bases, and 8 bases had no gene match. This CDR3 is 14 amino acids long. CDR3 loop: CASNPTGAVGELFF. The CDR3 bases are TGTGCCAGCAACCCGACAGGGGCGGTCGGGGAGCTGTTTTTT.

CDR3 sequence: CASSLGDGNSPLHF. CDR3 DNA: TGTGCCAGCAGCTTAGGCGACGGGAATTCACCCCTCCACTTT. The chain combines TRBV7-8 with TRBJ1-6; D gene ambiguous. V was trimmed by 1 base and J by 7 bases, leaving 8 bases between them. Germline lookup yields CDR1 SGHVS and CDR2 FQNEAQ. The CDR3 consists of 14 residues.

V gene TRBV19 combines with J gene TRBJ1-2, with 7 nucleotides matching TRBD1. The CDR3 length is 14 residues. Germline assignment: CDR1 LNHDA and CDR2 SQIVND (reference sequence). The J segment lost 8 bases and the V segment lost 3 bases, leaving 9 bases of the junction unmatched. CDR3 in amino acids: CASSISQGGVGYTF. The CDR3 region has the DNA TGTGCCAGTAGTATCTCCCAGGGGGGAGTCGGCTACACCTTC.

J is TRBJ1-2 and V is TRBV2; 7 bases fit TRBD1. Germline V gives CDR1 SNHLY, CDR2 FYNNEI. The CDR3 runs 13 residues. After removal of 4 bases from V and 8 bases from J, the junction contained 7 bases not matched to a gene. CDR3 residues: CASSVSQGKGYTF. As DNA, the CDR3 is TGTGCCAGCAGTGTATCACAGGGGAAGGGCTACACCTTC.

In DNA, the CDR3 is TGTGCCAGCAGTGAACAGGGGGCCACTGAAGCTTTCTTT. Translation gives CASSEQGATEAFF. This sequence joins TRBV2 and TRBJ1-1; 8 positions agree with TRBD1. Germline V gene data show CDR1 as SNHLY and CDR2 as FYNNEI. With 2 bases clipped from V and 4 bases from J, the junction kept 0 bases outside the gene matches. The CDR3 contains 13 residues.